These T cell receptor beta chains were read from a single sample in a study of T cell clones after liver transplantation. The data were produced by immunoSEQ multiplex PCR, yet TCRdb's version contains in-frame clones alone and is incomplete. This sample has some 110,000 clones, with roughly nine tenths found just once. The sequences come from CD4+ T cells from blood, collected 12 months after liver transplant. These TCRs come from a human patient who received a liver transplant. Some of the T cells might come from the graft donor. CDR3s include the opening cysteine and the closing phenylalanine or tryptophan. A D gene is named only where the DNA matches it firmly.

d_call j_call v_call cdr3_aa cdr3_nt
TRBD1 TRBJ2-5 TRBV7-7 CASSLALGQGGETQYF TGTGCCAGCAGCTTAGCGCTCGGACAGGGAGGAGAGACCCAGTACTTC
TRBD1 TRBJ2-7 TRBV9 CASSQGQEPYEQYF TGTGCCAGCAGCCAGGGACAGGAGCCTTACGAGCAGTACTTC
TRBD2 TRBJ2-5 TRBV5-4 CASSLGTSGTSETQYF TGTGCCAGCAGCCTGGGGACTAGCGGGACGTCGGAGACCCAGTACTTC
- TRBJ2-1 TRBV19 CASSLGGERRLRGSHYNEQFF TGTGCCAGTAGTTTAGGTGGGGAGCGGAGATTGAGGGGATCTCACTACAATGAGCAGTTCTTC
- TRBJ1-1 TRBV7-6 CASSLRAAKDTEAFF TGTGCCAGCAGTCTCAGGGCGGCGAAGGACACTGAAGCTTTCTTT
TRBD1 TRBJ2-3 TRBV5-4 CASSSQGADTQYF TGTGCCAGCAGCTCACAGGGGGCAGATACGCAGTATTTT
- TRBJ2-4 TRBV19 CASSMDGAKNIQYF TGTGCCAGTAGTATGGACGGGGCCAAAAACATTCAGTACTTC
TRBD1 TRBJ2-2 TRBV28 CASTTLPGGASTGELFF TGTGCCAGCACTACCCTGCCAGGGGGCGCTAGCACCGGGGAGCTGTTTTTT
TRBD1 TRBJ1-1 TRBV28 CASSVRGRVAFF TGTGCCAGCAGTGTCAGGGGGCGAGTAGCTTTCTTT
- TRBJ2-7 TRBV7-2 CASSAVYEQYF TGTGCCAGCAGCGCTGTCTACGAGCAGTACTTC
TRBD1 TRBJ2-5 TRBV5-1 CASSQGQGQETQYF TGCGCCAGCAGCCAGGGACAGGGCCAAGAGACCCAGTACTTC
- TRBJ2-1 TRBV4-1 CASSQGLVVEGEQFF TGCGCCAGCAGCCAAGGACTAGTAGTCGAGGGAGAGCAGTTCTTC
- TRBJ2-6 TRBV27 CASSLESRPGSTGANVLTF TGTGCCAGCAGTTTAGAGAGCCGCCCAGGGTCAACTGGGGCCAACGTCCTGACTTTC
- TRBJ1-1 TRBV19 CASSPRGLNTEAFF TGTGCCAGTAGTCCCAGGGGTTTGAACACTGAAGCTTTCTTT
TRBD2 TRBJ2-1 TRBV18 CASSLIAGGPYEQFF TGTGCCAGCTCACTAATAGCGGGAGGGCCTTATGAGCAGTTCTTC
TRBD2 TRBJ2-2 TRBV27 CASSLVYGGVDTGELFF TGTGCCAGCAGTTTAGTCTACGGGGGGGTTGACACCGGGGAGCTGTTTTTT
TRBD2 TRBJ2-1 TRBV5-1 CASSLELAGADEQFF TGCGCCAGCAGCTTGGAACTAGCGGGAGCCGATGAGCAGTTCTTC
TRBD2 TRBJ2-1 TRBV5-1 CASSSRPLAGETPYNEQFF TGCGCCAGCAGCTCACGCCCTCTAGCGGGAGAGACCCCCTACAATGAGCAGTTCTTC
- TRBJ1-1 TRBV11-3 CASSRLTGNTEAFF TGTGCCAGCAGCCGTCTTACGGGGAACACTGAAGCTTTCTTT
- TRBJ1-1 TRBV6-5 CASSYSSQGTGAFF TGTGCCAGCAGTTACTCGAGTCAGGGTACGGGTGCTTTCTTT
- TRBJ2-6 TRBV2 CASSEQGPSGANVLTF TGTGCCAGCAGTGAACAGGGTCCCTCTGGGGCCAACGTCCTGACTTTC
TRBD1 TRBJ2-2 TRBV28 CASRDRDRVNTGELFF TGTGCCAGCAGGGACCGGGACAGGGTTAACACCGGGGAGCTGTTTTTT
- TRBJ2-1 TRBV5-1 CASGRGISANEQFF TGCGCCAGCGGTCGGGGGATAAGCGCCAATGAGCAGTTCTTC
- TRBJ1-1 TRBV5-1 CASSLGGRAEAFF TGCGCCAGCAGCTTGGGTGGAAGGGCCGAAGCTTTCTTT
- TRBJ2-7 TRBV7-9 CASSLARSGEQYF TGTGCCAGCAGCTTAGCGAGGAGCGGCGAGCAGTACTTC
- TRBJ2-5 TRBV5-1 CASSSGRTLQETQYF TGCGCCAGCAGCTCAGGACGGACCCTCCAAGAGACCCAGTACTTC